The table lists the clone carrying this T cell receptor (beta chain) with a few counts. This record comes from a study of blood T cell repertoires in COVID-19. Study information: There were acute and convalescent COVID-19 samples, and they came from the United States, Italy and Spain. From T cells, B-cell-depleted T cells, or PBMCs came the material, which was cDNA or gDNA.

There are 15 residues in the CDR3. Losses at the gene ends were 6 bases for V and 2 bases for J; bases not matched to a gene: 11. Germline CDR1 is SQVTM and CDR2 is ANQGSEA. Study processing details: For nucleated cells, counts were estimated from reference gene primer amplification. Produced via immunoSEQ multiplex PCR; TCRdb's table is partial and in-frame only. D and trimming come from the DNA, and the V and J calls and clone size come from that table. The data show over 120,000 clones, around 90% seen once. The sequence was collected from a man aged 65-85 years with acute or convalescent COVID-19. The sample consisted of peripheral blood. This chain connects TRBV29-1 to TRBJ1-1; 8 bases are shared with TRBD1. The CDR3 DNA follows: TGCAGCGTGAAAGGACAGGGAGGGGGTAACACTGAAGCTTTCTTT. It specifies CSVKGQGGGNTEAFF.